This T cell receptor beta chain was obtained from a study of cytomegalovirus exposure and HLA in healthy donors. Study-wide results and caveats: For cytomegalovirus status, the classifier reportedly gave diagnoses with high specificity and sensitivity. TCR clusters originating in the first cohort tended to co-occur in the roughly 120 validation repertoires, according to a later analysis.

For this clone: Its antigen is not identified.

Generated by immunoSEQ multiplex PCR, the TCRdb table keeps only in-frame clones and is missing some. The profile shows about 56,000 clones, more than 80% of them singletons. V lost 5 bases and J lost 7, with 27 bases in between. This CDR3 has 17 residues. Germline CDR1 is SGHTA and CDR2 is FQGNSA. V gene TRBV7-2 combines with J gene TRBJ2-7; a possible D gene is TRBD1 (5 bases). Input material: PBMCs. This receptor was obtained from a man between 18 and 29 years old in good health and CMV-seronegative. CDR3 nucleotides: TGTGCCAGCAGCCGCGCCCATTATCAGGGCCCAGTGGGGGAGCAGTACTTC. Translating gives CASSRAHYQGPVGEQYF. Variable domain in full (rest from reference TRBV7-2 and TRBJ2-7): GAGVSQSPSNKVTEKGKDVELRCDPISGHTALYWYRQSLGQGLEFLIYFQGNSAPDKSGLPSDRFSAERTGGSVSTLTIQRTQQEDSAVYLCASSRAHYQGPVGEQYFGPGTRLTVT.